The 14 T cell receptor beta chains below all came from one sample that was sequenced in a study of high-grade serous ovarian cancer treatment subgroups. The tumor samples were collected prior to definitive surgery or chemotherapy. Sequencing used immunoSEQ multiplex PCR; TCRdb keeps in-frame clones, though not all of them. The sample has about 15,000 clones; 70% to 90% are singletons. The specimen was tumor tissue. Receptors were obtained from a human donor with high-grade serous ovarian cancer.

The CDR3 DNA reads as TGTGCCAGTAGTATCGGGGGGCGACGTAATCAGCCCCAGCATTTT. Translating it yields CASSIGGRRNQPQHF. The V call is TRBV19, the J call TRBJ1-5; TRBD1 is a possible D gene (6 bases). V was clipped by 3 bases and J by 4 bases, with 13 bases between them. The CDR3 is 15 residues long. CDR1 and CDR2 (germline): LNHDA, SQIVND (reference sequence).

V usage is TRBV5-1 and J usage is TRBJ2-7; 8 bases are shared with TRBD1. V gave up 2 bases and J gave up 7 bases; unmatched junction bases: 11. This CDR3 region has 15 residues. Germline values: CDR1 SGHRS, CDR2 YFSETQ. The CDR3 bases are TGCGCCAGCAGCTTCTCCGGGACAGGACAACTGGAGCAGTACTTC. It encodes CASSFSGTGQLEQYF.

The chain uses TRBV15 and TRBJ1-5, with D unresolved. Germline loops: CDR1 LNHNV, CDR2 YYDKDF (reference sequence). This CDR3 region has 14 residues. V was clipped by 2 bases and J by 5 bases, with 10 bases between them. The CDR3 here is CATSRFRSHQPQHF. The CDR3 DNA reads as TGTGCCACCAGCAGATTTCGGAGCCATCAGCCCCAGCATTTT.

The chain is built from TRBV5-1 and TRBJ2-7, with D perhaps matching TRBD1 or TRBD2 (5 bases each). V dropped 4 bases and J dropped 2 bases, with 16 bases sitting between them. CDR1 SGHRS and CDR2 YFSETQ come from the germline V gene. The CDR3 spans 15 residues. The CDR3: CASSPTGTPAYEQYF. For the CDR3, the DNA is TGCGCCAGCAGCCCCACCGGGACCCCCGCCTACGAGCAGTACTTC.

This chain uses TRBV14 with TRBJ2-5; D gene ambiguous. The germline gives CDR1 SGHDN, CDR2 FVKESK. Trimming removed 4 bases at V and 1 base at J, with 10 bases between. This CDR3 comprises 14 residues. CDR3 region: CASSLVRRQETQYF. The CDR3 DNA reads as TGTGCCAGCAGCCTAGTTCGACGCCAAGAGACCCAGTACTTC.

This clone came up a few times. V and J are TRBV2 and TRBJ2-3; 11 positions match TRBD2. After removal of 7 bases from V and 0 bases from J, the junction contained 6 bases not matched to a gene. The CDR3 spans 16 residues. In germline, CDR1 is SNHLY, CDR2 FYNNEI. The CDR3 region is CASKLTSGASTDTQYF. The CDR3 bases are TGTGCCAGCAAGTTGACTAGCGGGGCCAGCACAGATACGCAGTATTTT. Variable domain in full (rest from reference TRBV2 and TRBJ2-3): EPEVTQTPSHQVTQMGQEVILRCVPISNHLYFYWYRQILGQKVEFLVSFYNNEISEKSEIFDDQFSVERPDGSNFTLKIRSTKLEDSAMYFCASKLTSGASTDTQYFGPGTRLTVL.

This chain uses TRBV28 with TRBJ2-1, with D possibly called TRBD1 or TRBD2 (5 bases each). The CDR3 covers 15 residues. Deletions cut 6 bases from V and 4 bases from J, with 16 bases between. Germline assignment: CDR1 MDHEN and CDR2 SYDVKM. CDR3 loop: CASRTGRGNYNEQFF. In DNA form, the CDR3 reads TGTGCCAGCAGAACGGGACGGGGTAATTACAATGAGCAGTTCTTC. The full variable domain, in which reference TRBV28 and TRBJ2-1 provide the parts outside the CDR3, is DVKVTQSSRYLVKRTGEKVFLECVQDMDHENMFWYRQDPGLGLRLIYFSYDVKMKEKGDIPEGYSVSREKKERFSLILESASTNQTSMYLCASRTGRGNYNEQFFGPGTRLTVL.

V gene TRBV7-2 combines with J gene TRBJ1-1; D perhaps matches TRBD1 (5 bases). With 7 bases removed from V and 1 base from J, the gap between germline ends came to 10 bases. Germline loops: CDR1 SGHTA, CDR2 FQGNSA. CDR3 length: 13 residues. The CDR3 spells CASTLGQNTEAFF. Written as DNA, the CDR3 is TGTGCCAGCACCCTTGGACAGAACACTGAAGCTTTCTTT. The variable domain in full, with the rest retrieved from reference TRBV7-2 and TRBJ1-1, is GAGVSQSPSNKVTEKGKDVELRCDPISGHTALYWYRQSLGQGLEFLIYFQGNSAPDKSGLPSDRFSAERTGGSVSTLTIQRTQQEDSAVYLCASTLGQNTEAFFGQGTRLTVV.

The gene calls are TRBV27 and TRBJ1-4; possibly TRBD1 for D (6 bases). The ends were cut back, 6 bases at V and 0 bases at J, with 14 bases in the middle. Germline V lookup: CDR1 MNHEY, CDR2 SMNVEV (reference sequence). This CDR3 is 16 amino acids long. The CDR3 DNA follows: TGTGCCAGCAGGGCACAGGGTATTACAACTAATGAAAAACTGTTTTTT. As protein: CASRAQGITTNEKLFF.

CDR3 sequence (DNA): TGTGCCAGCAGCTTGGGCGGGGCGGGGGGTAGCACAGATACGCAGTATTTT. Its protein is CASSLGGAGGSTDTQYF. V usage is TRBV5-4 and J usage is TRBJ2-3, with 8 bases matching TRBD2. V lost 0 bases to trimming and J lost 0 bases; unmatched junction nucleotides: 6. The CDR3 loop spans 17 amino acids. Germline loops: CDR1 SGHNT, CDR2 YYREEE (reference sequence).

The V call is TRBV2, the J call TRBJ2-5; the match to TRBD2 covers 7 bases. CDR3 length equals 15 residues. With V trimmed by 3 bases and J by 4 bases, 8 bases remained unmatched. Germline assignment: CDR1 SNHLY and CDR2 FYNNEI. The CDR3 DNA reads TGTGCCAGCAGTGAGACAGCGGGGCGGGGAGAGACCCAGTACTTC. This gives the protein CASSETAGRGETQYF.

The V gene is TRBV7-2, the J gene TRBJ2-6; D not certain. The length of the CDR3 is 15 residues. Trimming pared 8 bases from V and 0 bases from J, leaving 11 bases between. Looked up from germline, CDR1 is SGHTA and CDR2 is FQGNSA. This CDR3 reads CASGRPNSGANVLTF. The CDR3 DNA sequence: TGTGCCAGCGGACGACCGAACTCTGGGGCCAACGTCCTGACTTTC. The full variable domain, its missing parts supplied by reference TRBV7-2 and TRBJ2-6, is GAGVSQSPSNKVTEKGKDVELRCDPISGHTALYWYRQSLGQGLEFLIYFQGNSAPDKSGLPSDRFSAERTGGSVSTLTIQRTQQEDSAVYLCASGRPNSGANVLTFGAGSRLTVL.

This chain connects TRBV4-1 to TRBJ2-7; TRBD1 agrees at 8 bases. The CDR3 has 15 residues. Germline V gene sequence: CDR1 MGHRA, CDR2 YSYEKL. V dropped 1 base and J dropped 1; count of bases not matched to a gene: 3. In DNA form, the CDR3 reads TGCGCCAGCAGCCAAGGGACAGGGATTTCCTACGAGCAGTACTTC. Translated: CASSQGTGISYEQYF.

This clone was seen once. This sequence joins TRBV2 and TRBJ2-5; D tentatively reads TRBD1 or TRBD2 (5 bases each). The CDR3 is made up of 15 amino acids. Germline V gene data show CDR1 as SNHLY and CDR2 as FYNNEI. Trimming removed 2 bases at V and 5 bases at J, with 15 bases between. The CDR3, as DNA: TGTGCCAGCAGTGAAATGGCAGGGACGGGGGAGACCCAGTACTTC. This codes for CASSEMAGTGETQYF. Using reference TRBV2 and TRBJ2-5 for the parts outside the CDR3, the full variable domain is EPEVTQTPSHQVTQMGQEVILRCVPISNHLYFYWYRQILGQKVEFLVSFYNNEISEKSEIFDDQFSVERPDGSNFTLKIRSTKLEDSAMYFCASSEMAGTGETQYFGPGTRLLVL.